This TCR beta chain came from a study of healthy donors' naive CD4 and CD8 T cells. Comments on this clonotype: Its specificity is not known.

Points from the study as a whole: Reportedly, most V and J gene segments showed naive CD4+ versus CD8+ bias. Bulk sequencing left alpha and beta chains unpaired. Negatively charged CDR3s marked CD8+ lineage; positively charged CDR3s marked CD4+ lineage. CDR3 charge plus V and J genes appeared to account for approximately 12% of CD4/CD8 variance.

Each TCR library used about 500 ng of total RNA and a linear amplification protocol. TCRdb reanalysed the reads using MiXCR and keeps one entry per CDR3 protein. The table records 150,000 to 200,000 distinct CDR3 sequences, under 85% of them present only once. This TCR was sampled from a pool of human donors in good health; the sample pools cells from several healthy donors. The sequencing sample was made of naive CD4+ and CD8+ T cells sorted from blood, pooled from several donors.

For the CDR3, the DNA is TGTGCCAGCAGCCCGACCGAGAGCTCCTACAATGAGCAGTTCTTC. Its translation: CASSPTESSYNEQFF. This chain links TRBV7-9 with TRBJ2-1; D is undetermined. Germline CDR1 reads SEHNR; CDR2 reads FQNEAQ (reference sequence). V was pared by 5 bases and J by 0 bases, with 11 bases between. This CDR3 region has 15 residues.